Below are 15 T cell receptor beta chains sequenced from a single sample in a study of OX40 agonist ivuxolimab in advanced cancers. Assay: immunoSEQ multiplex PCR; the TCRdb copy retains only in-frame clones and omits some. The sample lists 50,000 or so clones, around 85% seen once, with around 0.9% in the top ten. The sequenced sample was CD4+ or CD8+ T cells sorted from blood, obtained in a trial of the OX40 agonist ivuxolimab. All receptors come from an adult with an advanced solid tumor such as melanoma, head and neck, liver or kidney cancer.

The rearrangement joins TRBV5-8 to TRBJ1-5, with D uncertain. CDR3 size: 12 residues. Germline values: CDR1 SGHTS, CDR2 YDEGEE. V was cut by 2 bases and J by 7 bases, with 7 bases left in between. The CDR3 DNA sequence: TGTGCCAGCAGCTTCGAGGGACAGCCCCAGCATTTT. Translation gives CASSFEGQPQHF.

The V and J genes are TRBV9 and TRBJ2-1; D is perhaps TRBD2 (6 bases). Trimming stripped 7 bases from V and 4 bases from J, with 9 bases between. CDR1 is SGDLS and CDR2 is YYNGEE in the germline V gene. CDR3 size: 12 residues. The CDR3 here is CASSSGYNEQFF. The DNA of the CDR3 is TGTGCCAGCTCAAGCGGGTACAATGAGCAGTTCTTC.

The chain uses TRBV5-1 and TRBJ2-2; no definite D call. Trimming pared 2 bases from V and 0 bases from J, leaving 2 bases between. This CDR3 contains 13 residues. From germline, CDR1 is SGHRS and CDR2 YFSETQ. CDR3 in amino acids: CASSLTNTGELFF. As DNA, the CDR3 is TGCGCCAGCAGCTTAACGAACACCGGGGAGCTGTTTTTT.

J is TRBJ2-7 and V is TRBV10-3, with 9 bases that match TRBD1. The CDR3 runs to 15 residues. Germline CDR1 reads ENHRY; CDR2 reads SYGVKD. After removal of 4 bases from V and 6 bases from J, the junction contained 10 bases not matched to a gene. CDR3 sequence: CAISASPGQGFEQYF. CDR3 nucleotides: TGTGCCATCAGTGCGAGTCCGGGACAGGGCTTCGAGCAGTACTTC.

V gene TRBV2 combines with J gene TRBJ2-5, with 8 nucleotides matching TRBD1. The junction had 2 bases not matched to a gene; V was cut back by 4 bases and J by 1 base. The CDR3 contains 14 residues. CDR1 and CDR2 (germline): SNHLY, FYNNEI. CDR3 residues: CASSAGQGQETQYF. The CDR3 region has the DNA TGTGCCAGCAGTGCTGGACAGGGCCAAGAGACCCAGTACTTC.

The CDR3 is CASSPQGTGSRYEQYF. The CDR3 coding sequence is TGTGCCAGCAGCCCACAAGGGACAGGGAGTCGCTACGAGCAGTACTTC. The V and J genes are TRBV5-8 and TRBJ2-7; TRBD1 agrees at 9 bases. The CDR3 has 16 residues. After removal of 4 bases from V and 3 bases from J, the junction contained 11 bases not matched to a gene. Germline CDR1 and CDR2: SGHTS and YDEGEE. Drawing the rest from reference TRBV5-8 and TRBJ2-7, the complete variable domain is EAGVTQSPTHLIKTRGQQATLRCSPISGHTSVYWYQQALGLGLQFLLWYDEGEERNRGNFPPRFSGRQFPNYSSELNVNALELEDSALYLCASSPQGTGSRYEQYFGPGTRLTVT.

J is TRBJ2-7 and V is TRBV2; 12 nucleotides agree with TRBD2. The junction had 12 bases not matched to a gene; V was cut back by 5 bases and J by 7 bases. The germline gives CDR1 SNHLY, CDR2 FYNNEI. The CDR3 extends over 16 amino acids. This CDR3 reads CASSPQGLAGGNEQYF. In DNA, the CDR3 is TGTGCCAGCAGTCCTCAGGGGCTAGCGGGAGGGAATGAGCAGTACTTC. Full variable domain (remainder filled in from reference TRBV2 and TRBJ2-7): EPEVTQTPSHQVTQMGQEVILRCVPISNHLYFYWYRQILGQKVEFLVSFYNNEISEKSEIFDDQFSVERPDGSNFTLKIRSTKLEDSAMYFCASSPQGLAGGNEQYFGPGTRLTVT.

The CDR3 DNA sequence: TGTGCCAGCAGTCTATCGGGGACGGGGGTCACCGGGGAGCTGTTTTTT. This encodes CASSLSGTGVTGELFF. The chain carries TRBV5-4 and TRBJ2-2, with a weak D call TRBD2 (6 bases). Trimming pared 5 bases from V and 4 bases from J, leaving 18 bases between. This CDR3 is built from 16 residues. Per the germline V gene, CDR1 is SGHNT and CDR2 is YYREEE (reference sequence).

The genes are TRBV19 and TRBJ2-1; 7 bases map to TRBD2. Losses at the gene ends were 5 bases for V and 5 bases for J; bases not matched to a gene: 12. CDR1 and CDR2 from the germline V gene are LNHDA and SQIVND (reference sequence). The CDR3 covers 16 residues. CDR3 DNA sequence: TGTGCCAGTAGTTCCCTTGGGGGGGGGTCGAACAATGAGCAGTTCTTC. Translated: CASSSLGGGSNNEQFF.

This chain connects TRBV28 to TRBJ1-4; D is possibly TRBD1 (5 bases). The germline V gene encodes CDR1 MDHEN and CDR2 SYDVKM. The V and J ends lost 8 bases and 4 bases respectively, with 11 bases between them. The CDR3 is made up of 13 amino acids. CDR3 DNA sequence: TGTGCCAGCCAAGACAGCCGTAATGAAAAACTGTTTTTT. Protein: CASQDSRNEKLFF.

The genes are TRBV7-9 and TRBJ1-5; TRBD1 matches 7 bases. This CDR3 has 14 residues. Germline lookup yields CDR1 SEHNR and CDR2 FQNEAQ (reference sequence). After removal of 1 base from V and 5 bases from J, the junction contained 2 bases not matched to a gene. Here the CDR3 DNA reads TGTGCCAGCAGCTTAGAGGGACAGCATCAGCCCCAGCATTTT. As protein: CASSLEGQHQPQHF.

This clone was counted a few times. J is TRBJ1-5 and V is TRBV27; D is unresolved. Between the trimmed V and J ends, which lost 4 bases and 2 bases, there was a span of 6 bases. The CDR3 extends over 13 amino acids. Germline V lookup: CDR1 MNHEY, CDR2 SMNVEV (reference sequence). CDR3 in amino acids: CASSSAGNQPQHF. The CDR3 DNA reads TGTGCCAGCAGTTCGGCGGGCAATCAGCCCCAGCATTTT.

The CDR3 DNA is TGTGCCACCAGCACCCGGACTAGTACCGCCTCCAATGAGCAGTTCTTC. This translates into CATSTRTSTASNEQFF. V and J are TRBV15 and TRBJ2-1; TRBD2 aligns across 7 bases. CDR3 length equals 16 residues. Germline CDR1 and CDR2: LNHNV and YYDKDF (reference sequence). V shed 4 bases, J shed 6 bases, and the junction held 12 bases outside the gene matches.

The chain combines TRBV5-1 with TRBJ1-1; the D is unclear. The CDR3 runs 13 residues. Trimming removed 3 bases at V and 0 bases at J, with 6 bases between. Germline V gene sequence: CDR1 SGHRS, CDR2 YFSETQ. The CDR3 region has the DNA TGCGCCAGCAGCTCCAGGCTGAACACTGAAGCTTTCTTT. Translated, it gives CASSSRLNTEAFF.

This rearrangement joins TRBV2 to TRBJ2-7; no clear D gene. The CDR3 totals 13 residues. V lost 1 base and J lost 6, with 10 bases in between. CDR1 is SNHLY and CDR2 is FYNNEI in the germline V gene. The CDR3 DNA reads TGTGCCAGCAGTGAAGATCGGCCCCTCGAGCAGTACTTC. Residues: CASSEDRPLEQYF.